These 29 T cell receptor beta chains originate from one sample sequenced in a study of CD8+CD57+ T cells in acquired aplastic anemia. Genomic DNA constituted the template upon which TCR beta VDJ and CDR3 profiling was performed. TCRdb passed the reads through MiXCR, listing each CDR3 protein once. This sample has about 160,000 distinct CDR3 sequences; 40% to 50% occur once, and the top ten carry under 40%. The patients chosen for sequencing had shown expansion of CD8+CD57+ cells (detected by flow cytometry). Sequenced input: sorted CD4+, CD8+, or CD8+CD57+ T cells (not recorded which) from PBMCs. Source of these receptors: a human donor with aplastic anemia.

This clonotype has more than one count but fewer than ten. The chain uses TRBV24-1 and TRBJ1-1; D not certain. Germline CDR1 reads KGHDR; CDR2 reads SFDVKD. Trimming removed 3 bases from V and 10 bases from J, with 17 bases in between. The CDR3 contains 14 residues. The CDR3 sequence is CATSDPPLTARAFF. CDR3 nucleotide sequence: TGTGCCACCAGTGATCCCCCTCTAACCGCAAGAGCTTTCTTT.

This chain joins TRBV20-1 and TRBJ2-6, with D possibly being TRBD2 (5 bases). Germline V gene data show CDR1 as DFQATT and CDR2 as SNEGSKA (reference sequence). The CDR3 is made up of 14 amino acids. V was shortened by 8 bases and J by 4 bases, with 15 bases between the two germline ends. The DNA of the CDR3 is TGCAGTTTAGCGCAGTCTCTCGGGGCCAACGTCCTGACTTTC. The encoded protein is CSLAQSLGANVLTF.

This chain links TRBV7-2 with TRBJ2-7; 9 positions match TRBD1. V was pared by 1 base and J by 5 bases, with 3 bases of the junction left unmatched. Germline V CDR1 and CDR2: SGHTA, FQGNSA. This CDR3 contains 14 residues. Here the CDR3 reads CASSLVGDRDEQYF. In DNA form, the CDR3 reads TGTGCCAGCAGCTTAGTGGGGGACAGGGACGAGCAGTACTTC.

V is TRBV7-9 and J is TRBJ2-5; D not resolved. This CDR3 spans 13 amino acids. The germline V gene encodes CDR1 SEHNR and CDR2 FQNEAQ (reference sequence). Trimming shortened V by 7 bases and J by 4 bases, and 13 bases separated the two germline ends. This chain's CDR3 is CASTPLKGETQYF. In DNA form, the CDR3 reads TGTGCCAGCACCCCTTTGAAGGGAGAGACCCAGTACTTC.

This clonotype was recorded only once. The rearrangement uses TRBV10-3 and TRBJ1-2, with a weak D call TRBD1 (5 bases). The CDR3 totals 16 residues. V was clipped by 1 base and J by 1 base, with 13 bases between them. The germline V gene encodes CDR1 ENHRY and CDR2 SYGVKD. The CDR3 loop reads CAISEYTGVLNYGYTF. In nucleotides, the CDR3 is TGTGCCATCAGTGAGTACACAGGCGTCCTTAACTATGGCTACACCTTC.

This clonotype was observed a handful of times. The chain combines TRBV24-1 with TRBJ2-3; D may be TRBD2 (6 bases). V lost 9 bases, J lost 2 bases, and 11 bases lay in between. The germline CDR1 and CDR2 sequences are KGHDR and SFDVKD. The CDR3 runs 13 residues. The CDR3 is CATRDFSTDTQYF. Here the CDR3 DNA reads TGTGCCACCCGGGACTTTTCCACAGATACGCAGTATTTT.

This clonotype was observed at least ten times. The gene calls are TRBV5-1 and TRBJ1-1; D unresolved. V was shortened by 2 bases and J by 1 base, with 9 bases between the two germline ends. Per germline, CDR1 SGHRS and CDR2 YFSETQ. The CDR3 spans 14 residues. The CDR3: CASSFRTGNTEAFF. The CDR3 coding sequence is TGCGCCAGCAGCTTTCGGACGGGGAACACTGAAGCTTTCTTT. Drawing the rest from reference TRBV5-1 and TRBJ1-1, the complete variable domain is KAGVTQTPRYLIKTRGQQVTLSCSPISGHRSVSWYQQTPGQGLQFLFEYFSETQRNKGNFPGRFSGRQFSNSRSEMNVSTLELGDSALYLCASSFRTGNTEAFFGQGTRLTVV.

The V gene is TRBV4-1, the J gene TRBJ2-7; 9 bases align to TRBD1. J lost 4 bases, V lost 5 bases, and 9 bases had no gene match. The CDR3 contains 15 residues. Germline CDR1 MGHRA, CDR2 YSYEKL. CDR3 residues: CASSTRTGAPYEQYF. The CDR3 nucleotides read TGCGCCAGCAGCACCCGGACAGGGGCCCCTTACGAGCAGTACTTC.

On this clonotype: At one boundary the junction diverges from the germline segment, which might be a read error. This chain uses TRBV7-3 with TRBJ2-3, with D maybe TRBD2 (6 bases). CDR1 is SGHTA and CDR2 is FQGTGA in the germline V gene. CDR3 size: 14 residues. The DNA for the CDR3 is TGTTCCAGCAGCTTTGGCGGGATCACAGATACGCAGTATTTT. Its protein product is CSSSFGGITDTQYF.

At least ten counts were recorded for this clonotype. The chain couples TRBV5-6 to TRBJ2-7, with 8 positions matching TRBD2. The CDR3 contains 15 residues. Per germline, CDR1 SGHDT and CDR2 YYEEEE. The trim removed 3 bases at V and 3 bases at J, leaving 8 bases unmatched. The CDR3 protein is CASSYLAGPDYEQYF. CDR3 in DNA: TGTGCCAGCAGCTACCTAGCGGGCCCTGACTACGAGCAGTACTTC.

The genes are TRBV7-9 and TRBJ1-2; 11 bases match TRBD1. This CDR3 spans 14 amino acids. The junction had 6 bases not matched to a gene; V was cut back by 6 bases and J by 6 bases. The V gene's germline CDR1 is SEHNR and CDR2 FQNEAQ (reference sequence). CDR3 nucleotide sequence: TGTGCCAGCAGACCGGACAGGGGGCTCAATGGCTACACCTTC. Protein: CASRPDRGLNGYTF.

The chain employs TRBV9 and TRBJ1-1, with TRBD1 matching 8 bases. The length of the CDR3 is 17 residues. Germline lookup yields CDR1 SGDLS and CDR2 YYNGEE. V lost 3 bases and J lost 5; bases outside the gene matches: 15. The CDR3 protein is CASSAVTGGRRGTEAFF. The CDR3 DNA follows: TGTGCCAGCAGCGCAGTAACAGGGGGACGGAGAGGTACTGAAGCTTTCTTT.

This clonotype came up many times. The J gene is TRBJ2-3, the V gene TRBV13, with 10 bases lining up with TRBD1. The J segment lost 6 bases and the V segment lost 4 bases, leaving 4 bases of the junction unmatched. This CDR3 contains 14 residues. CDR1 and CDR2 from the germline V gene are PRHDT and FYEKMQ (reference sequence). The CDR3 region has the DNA TGTGCCAGCAGCTCCCCGGACAGGGGGGATACGCAGTATTTT. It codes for CASSSPDRGDTQYF.

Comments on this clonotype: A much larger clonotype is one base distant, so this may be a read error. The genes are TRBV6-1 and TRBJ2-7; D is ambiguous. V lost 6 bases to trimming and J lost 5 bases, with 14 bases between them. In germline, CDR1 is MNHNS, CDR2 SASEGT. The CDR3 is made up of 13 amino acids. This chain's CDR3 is CASSSGTLNEQYF. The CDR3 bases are TGTGCCAGCAGCTCGGGTACCCTCAACGAGCAGTACTTC.

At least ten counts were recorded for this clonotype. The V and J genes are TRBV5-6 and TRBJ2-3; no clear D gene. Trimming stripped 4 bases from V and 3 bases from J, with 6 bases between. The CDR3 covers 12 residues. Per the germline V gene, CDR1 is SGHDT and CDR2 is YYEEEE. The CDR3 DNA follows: TGTGCCAGCAGCCTAGATACAGATACGCAGTATTTT. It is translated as CASSLDTDTQYF.

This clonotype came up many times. The DNA for the CDR3 is TGTGCCAGCAGCCATGAAGGACAGGGTACTGGAAACACCATATATTTT. Amino acids: CASSHEGQGTGNTIYF. The rearrangement uses TRBV4-2 and TRBJ1-3; TRBD1 matches at 8 bases. Germline V lookup: CDR1 LGHNA, CDR2 YNFKEQ. The CDR3 totals 16 residues. With 3 bases clipped from V and 2 bases from J, the junction kept 6 bases outside the gene matches.

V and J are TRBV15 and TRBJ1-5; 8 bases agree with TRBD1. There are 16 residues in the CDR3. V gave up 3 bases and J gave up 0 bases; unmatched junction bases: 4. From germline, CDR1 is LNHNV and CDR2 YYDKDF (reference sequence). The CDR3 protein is CATSRDRVYSNQPQHF. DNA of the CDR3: TGTGCCACCAGCAGGGACAGGGTCTATAGCAATCAGCCCCAGCATTTT.

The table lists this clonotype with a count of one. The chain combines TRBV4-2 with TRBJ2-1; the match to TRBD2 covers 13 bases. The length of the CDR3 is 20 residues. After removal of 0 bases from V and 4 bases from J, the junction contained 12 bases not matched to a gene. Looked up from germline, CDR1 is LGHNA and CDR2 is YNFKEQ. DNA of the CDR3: TGTGCCAGCAGCCAAGAATCGGAGACTAGCGGGAGGTCGTTATACAATGAGCAGTTCTTC. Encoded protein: CASSQESETSGRSLYNEQFF.

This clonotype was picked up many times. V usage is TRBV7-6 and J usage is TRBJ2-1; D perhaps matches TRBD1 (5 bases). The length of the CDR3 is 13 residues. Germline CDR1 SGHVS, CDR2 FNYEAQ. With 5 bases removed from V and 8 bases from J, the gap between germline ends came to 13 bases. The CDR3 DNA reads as TGTGCCAGCAGCAAAAGGGGCATCTATGAGCAGTTCTTC. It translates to CASSKRGIYEQFF.

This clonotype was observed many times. The CDR3 here is CASSVGGGLQPQHF. The CDR3 nucleotides are TGTGCCAGCAGCGTAGGGGGCGGATTGCAGCCCCAGCATTTT. The chain is built from TRBV9 and TRBJ1-5; a possible D gene is TRBD1 (5 bases). CDR3 length: 14 residues. The germline V gene encodes CDR1 SGDLS and CDR2 YYNGEE. Trimming took off 0 bases at V and 7 bases at J, with 11 bases between the two ends.

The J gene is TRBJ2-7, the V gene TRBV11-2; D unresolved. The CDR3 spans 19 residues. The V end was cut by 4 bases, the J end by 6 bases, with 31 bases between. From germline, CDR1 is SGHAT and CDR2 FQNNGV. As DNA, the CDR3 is TGTGCCAGCAGCTATACACTCGATACGGACCCACATGGGTCTGTCGAGCAGTACTTC. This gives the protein CASSYTLDTDPHGSVEQYF.

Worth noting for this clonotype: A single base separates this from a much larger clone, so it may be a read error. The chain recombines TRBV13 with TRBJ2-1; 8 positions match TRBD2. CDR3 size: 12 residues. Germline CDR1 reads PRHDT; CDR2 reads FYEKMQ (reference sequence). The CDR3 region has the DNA TGTGCCAGCAGCTTAGGGTCTAGCGGGTCCGTCTTC. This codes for CASSLGSSGSVF.

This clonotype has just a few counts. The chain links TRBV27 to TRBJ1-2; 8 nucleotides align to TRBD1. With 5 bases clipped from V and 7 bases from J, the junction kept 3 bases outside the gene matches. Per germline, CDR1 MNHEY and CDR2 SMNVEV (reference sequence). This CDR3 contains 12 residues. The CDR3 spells CASSNRGGGYTF. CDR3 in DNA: TGTGCCAGCAGTAACAGGGGGGGTGGCTACACCTTC.

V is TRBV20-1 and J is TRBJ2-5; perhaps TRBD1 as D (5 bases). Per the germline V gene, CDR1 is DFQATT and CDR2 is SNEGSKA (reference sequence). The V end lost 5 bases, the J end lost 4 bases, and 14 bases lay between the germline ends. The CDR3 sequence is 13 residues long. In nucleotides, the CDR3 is TGCAGTGCTTCATACAGGTTAAGAGAGACCCAGTACTTC. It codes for CSASYRLRETQYF.

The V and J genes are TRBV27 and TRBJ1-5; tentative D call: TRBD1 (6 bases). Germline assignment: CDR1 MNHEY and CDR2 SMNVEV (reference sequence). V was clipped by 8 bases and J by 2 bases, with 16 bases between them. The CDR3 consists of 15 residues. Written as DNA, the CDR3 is TGTGCCAGCCGGGGGCAGGGGTTGGGCAATCAGCCCCAGCATTTT. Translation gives CASRGQGLGNQPQHF.

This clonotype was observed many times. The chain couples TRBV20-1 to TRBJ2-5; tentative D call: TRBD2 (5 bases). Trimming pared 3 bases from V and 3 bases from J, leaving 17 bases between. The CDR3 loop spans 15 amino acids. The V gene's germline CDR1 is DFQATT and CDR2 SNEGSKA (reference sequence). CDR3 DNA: TGCAGTGCTAGCAGCATCTTCCAGAGGGAAGAGACCCAGTACTTC. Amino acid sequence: CSASSIFQREETQYF.

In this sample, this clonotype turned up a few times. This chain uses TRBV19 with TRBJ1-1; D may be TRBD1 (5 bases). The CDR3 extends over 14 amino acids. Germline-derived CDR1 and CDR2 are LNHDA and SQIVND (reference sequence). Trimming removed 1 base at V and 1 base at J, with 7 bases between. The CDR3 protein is CASSIGQRNTEAFF. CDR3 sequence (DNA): TGTGCCAGTAGTATAGGACAGAGGAACACTGAAGCTTTCTTT.

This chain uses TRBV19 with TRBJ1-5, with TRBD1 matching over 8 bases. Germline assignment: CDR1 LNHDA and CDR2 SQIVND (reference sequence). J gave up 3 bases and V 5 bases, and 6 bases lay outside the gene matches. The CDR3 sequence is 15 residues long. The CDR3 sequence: CASSPRDRPNQPQHF. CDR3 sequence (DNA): TGTGCCAGTAGTCCCCGGGACAGGCCCAATCAGCCCCAGCATTTT.

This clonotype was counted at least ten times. The CDR3 DNA reads TGTGCCAGCAGCTTGGGGCCGCCTTTGCCCGAGCAGTACTTC. Translation gives CASSLGPPLPEQYF. The chain combines TRBV5-6 with TRBJ2-7, with D unclear. The length of the CDR3 is 14 residues. Trimming removed 0 bases at V and 6 bases at J, with 13 bases between. Germline assignment: CDR1 SGHDT and CDR2 YYEEEE.